Shown below are 13 T cell receptor beta chains from a single sample sequenced in a study of cytomegalovirus exposure and HLA in healthy donors. 60 Vbeta and 13 Jbeta primers were used in PCR. Assay: immunoSEQ multiplex PCR; the TCRdb copy retains only in-frame clones and omits some. The table has around 93,000 clones, 82% seen once. The material sequenced was PBMCs. The receptors derive from a man aged 25-45 years in good health and CMV-seropositive.

This chain joins TRBV6-6 and TRBJ2-2; no clear D gene. Looked up from germline, CDR1 is MNHNY and CDR2 is SVGAGI (reference sequence). CDR3 length: 12 residues. Trimming pared 2 bases from V and 4 bases from J, leaving 2 bases between. The chain's CDR3 is CASSYLTGELFF. The CDR3 DNA sequence: TGTGCCAGCAGTTACCTCACCGGGGAGCTGTTTTTT.

The chain uses TRBV15 and TRBJ2-7; D is uncertain. CDR1 is LNHNV and CDR2 is YYDKDF in the germline V gene (reference sequence). This CDR3 spans 15 amino acids. V was shortened by 1 base and J by 3 bases, with 13 bases between the two germline ends. In DNA, the CDR3 is TGTGCCACCAGCAGAGCCGCCACGACAAGCTACGAGCAGTACTTC. This codes for CATSRAATTSYEQYF.

This chain joins TRBV29-1 and TRBJ2-1; D is perhaps TRBD2 (6 bases). The CDR3 has 14 residues. Germline V gene lookup returns CDR1 SQVTM and CDR2 ANQGSEA. V was shortened by 5 bases and J by 9 bases, with 20 bases between the two germline ends. The CDR3 DNA reads TGCAGCGTTCTTGTCTCGGGAGCAGGTTCTGAGCAGTTCTTC. It specifies CSVLVSGAGSEQFF.

This clone came up a few times. The chain links TRBV5-1 to TRBJ1-4; D is unresolved. The germline V and J ends were trimmed by 2 bases and 8 bases, with 16 bases remaining between them. The germline V gene encodes CDR1 SGHRS and CDR2 YFSETQ. The CDR3 has 15 amino acids. As DNA, the CDR3 is TGCGCCAGCAGCTTAAGACCGTCAAGCGCAGAAAAACTGTTTTTT. Residues: CASSLRPSSAEKLFF.

This clone has only one observation. This chain uses TRBV5-1 with TRBJ2-5; unclear D gene. The V and J ends lost 3 bases and 2 bases respectively, with 11 bases between them. The length of the CDR3 is 14 residues. The V gene's germline CDR1 is SGHRS and CDR2 YFSETQ. CDR3 coding DNA: TGCGCCAGCAGCTCCGGCGGTTCACAAGAGACCCAGTACTTC. Protein: CASSSGGSQETQYF.

The chain combines TRBV6-5 with TRBJ2-7; 12 bases are shared with TRBD2. This CDR3 is 16 amino acids long. Germline loops: CDR1 MNHEY, CDR2 SVGAGI. The junction had 6 bases not matched to a gene; V was cut back by 0 bases and J by 6 bases. The CDR3 region has the DNA TGTGCCAGCAGTTACTCGAAGGCTAGCGGGAGGGCCGAGCAGTACTTC. It specifies CASSYSKASGRAEQYF.

The chain carries TRBV28 and TRBJ1-4; D is possibly TRBD1 (6 bases). Trimming shortened V by 6 bases and J by 0 bases, and 14 bases separated the two germline ends. Germline V lookup: CDR1 MDHEN, CDR2 SYDVKM. The CDR3 spans 16 residues. The CDR3, as DNA: TGTGCCAGCAGGACGGACAGAGCACCAACTAATGAAAAACTGTTTTTT. This sequence encodes CASRTDRAPTNEKLFF.

In the case of this clone: A junction end diverges from the germline sequence, so it may reflect a read error. The genes are TRBV7-9 and TRBJ2-5; possible D gene TRBD1, 6 bases. This CDR3 has 13 residues. Germline CDR1 SEHNR, CDR2 FQNEAQ (reference sequence). In DNA, the CDR3 is TGTGCCAGCAGATTAGTAGGGGGAGAGACCCAGTACTTC. Amino acids: CASRLVGGETQYF.

As regards this clone: The germline gene is not matched at one end of the junction; a read error may be the cause. The chain has TRBV7-2 and TRBJ2-5, with 13 bases identical to TRBD2. Looked up from germline, CDR1 is SGHTA and CDR2 is FQGNSA. The CDR3 extends over 14 amino acids. The CDR3 is CASSPGLAGEAQYF. The DNA for the CDR3 is TGTGCCAGCAGCCCAGGACTAGCGGGAGAGGCCCAGTACTTC.

The chain links TRBV18 to TRBJ2-7, with D possibly TRBD1 on 5 matching bases. This CDR3 contains 14 residues. Per germline, CDR1 KGHSH and CDR2 LQKENI. Trimming removed 1 base at V and 0 bases at J, with 7 bases between. The CDR3 spells CASSPLQVSYEQYF. CDR3 DNA sequence: TGTGCCAGCTCACCACTACAGGTCTCCTACGAGCAGTACTTC. Together with reference TRBV18 and TRBJ2-7, the CDR3 gives the full variable domain: NAGVMQNPRHLVRRRGQEARLRCSPMKGHSHVYWYRQLPEEGLKFMVYLQKENIIDESGMPKERFSAEFPKEGPSILRIQQVVRGDSAAYFCASSPLQVSYEQYFGPGTRLTVT.

This sequence joins TRBV10-1 and TRBJ2-7; D is uncertain. Trimming cost V 3 bases and J 0 bases, with 9 bases left between them. Per germline, CDR1 WNHNN and CDR2 SYGVQD (reference sequence). The CDR3 runs 14 residues. CDR3 in DNA: TGCGCCAGCAGTGATCCCCCCCGCTCCTACGAGCAGTACTTC. This translates into CASSDPPRSYEQYF.

This clone was detected a few times. The chain recombines TRBV9 with TRBJ1-1; no reliable D call. The CDR3 runs to 12 residues. Trimming took 3 bases from V and 1 from J, leaving 4 bases between them. Germline CDR1 reads SGDLS; CDR2 reads YYNGEE. CDR3 nucleotides: TGTGCCAGCAGCGGAGGGAACACTGAAGCTTTCTTT. Translating it yields CASSGGNTEAFF.

The rearrangement joins TRBV5-1 to TRBJ2-1; 13 nucleotides match TRBD2. This CDR3 is 16 amino acids long. J was trimmed by 4 bases and V by 4 bases; bases with no gene match: 5. The germline gives CDR1 SGHRS, CDR2 YFSETQ. CDR3 DNA sequence: TGCGCCAGCAGCCTACTGGGACTAGCGGGGTACAATGAGCAGTTCTTC. The encoded protein is CASSLLGLAGYNEQFF.